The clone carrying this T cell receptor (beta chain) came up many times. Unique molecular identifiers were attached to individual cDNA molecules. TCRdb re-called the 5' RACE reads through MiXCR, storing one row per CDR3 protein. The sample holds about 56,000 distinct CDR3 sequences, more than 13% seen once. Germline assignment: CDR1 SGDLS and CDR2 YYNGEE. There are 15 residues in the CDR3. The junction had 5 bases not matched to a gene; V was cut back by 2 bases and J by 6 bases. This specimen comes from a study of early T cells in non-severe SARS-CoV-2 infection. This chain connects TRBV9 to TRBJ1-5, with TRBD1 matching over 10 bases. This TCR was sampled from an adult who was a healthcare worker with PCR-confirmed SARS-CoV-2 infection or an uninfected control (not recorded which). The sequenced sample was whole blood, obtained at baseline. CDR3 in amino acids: CASSVGTGAGQPQHF. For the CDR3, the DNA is TGTGCCAGCAGCGTCGGGACAGGGGCCGGTCAGCCCCAGCATTTT. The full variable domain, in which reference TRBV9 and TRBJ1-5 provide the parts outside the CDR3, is DSGVTQTPKHLITATGQRVTLRCSPRSGDLSVYWYQQSLDQGLQFLIQYYNGEERAKGNILERFSAQQFPDLHSELNLSSLELGDSALYFCASSVGTGAGQPQHFGDGTRLSIL.